The clone carrying this T cell receptor beta chain appeared a few times. The data were obtained in a study of identical twins. CDR3 length equals 11 residues. V shed 6 bases and J shed 8 bases, with 10 bases lying between them. One entry per CDR3 protein, called by TCRdb with MiXCR from the 5' RACE reads. The sample consists of under 800,000 distinct CDR3 sequences, around 20% of them appearing once. The sample also formed part of further work on T cells expressing NK-cell markers. That study adds: Sorting of alpha-beta TCR T cells alone was achieved in several experiments with an anti-gamma-delta TCR antibody.

The rearrangement joins TRBV12-3 or TRBV12-4 to TRBJ1-2; D is unclear. Sequences were obtained from PBMCs. The sequence derives from a woman aged 18-35 years in good health. Written as DNA, the CDR3 is TGTGCCAGCAGACAGCTAGAGGGCTACACCTTC. Translation gives CASRQLEGYTF.